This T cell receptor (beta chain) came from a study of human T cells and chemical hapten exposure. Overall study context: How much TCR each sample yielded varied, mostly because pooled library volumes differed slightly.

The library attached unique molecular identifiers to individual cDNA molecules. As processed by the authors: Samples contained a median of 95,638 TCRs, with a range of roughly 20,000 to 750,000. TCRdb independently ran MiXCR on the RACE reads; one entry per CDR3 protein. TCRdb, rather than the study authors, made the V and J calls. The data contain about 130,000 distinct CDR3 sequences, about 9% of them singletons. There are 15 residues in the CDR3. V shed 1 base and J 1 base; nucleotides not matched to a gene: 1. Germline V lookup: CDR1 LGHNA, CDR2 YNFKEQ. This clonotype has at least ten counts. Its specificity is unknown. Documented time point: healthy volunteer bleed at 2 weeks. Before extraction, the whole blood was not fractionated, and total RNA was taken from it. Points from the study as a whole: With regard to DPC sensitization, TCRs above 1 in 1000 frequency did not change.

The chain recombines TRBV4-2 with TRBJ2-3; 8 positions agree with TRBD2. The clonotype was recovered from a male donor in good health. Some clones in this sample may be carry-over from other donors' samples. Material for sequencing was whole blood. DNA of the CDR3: TGTGCCAGCAGCCAAGTGACTAGCGGCACAGATACGCAGTATTTT. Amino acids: CASSQVTSGTDTQYF.